The TCR beta chain under discussion was sequenced for a study of shared clonotypes between healthy human individuals. About the research overall: With ages of 18 to 49, the donors were a couple of women and a few men. Three CD4 naive, three CD4 memory, two CD8 naive and one CD8 memory plate were used per donor.

Naive CD8 cells comprised CD45RO-negative, CCR7-positively selected cells, excluding terminally differentiated effector memory CD45RA+ cells. Germline V CDR1 and CDR2: SGHVS, FNYEAQ. This CDR3 comprises 16 residues. J gave up 0 bases and V 4 bases, and 5 bases lay outside the gene matches. Execution of the assay was at deep level. Assay: immunoSEQ multiplex PCR; the TCRdb copy retains only in-frame clones and omits some. The repertoire consists of 2 million to 2.5 million clones, with approximately 95% occurring once and the leading ten covering around 1.1%. Sequencing used naive CD8+ T cells sorted from blood. This TCR was sampled from a man aged 18-30 years in good health. The chain has TRBV7-6 and TRBJ2-1, with 8 bases that match TRBD2. CDR3 loop: CASSSLAGSSYNEQFF. DNA of the CDR3: TGTGCCAGCAGCTCCCTAGCGGGCAGCTCCTACAATGAGCAGTTCTTC.